Detailed here is one T cell receptor (beta chain). Germline CDR1 and CDR2: MDHEN and SYDVKM. The V gene lost 6 bases and the J gene lost 7 bases, with 13 bases spanning the gap. The CDR3 spans 12 residues. The entry originates in a study of blood T cell repertoires in COVID-19. On the study more broadly: Some COVID-19 samples were acute and others convalescent; all came from the United States, Italy and Spain.

Measured with immunoSEQ multiplex PCR; TCRdb has only the in-frame clones, and not every one. This repertoire shows about 330,000 clones, under 90% found once; its top ten account for more than 9%. Enrollees, roughly 18 to 89 years old, lived in fewer than 25 US areas. Participant reports of clinical history set cohort assignment. The recovered donors of Cohort 3 showed two negative PCRs, clearance, or symptom resolution. The chain has TRBV28 and TRBJ2-7; D not resolved. The receptor comes from a woman between 18 and 29 years old who had recovered from COVID-19. Material: PBMCs or T cells enriched from blood (not recorded which). This CDR3 is CASSSSSLEQYF. In DNA form, the CDR3 reads TGTGCCAGCAGCTCCTCCTCCCTGGAGCAGTACTTC.